A selection of T cell receptor beta chains follows, all from one sample in a study of T cell repertoires in cytomegalovirus infection. TCRdb reanalysed the reads using MiXCR and keeps one entry per CDR3 protein. The sample holds around 330,000 distinct CDR3 sequences, 17% seen once. Sequenced sample: PBMCs. The receptors stem from a human donor in good health (CMV status not recorded). Some clones in this sample may be carry-over from other donors' samples. Each CDR3 is given with its conserved first and last residue. The order of the fields is J gene, clone size, V gene, D gene, CDR3 DNA, CDR3 protein. The D gene is left open where the match is weak. Rows may omit the clone size; those that give it use once, few, many or a size class.

>TRBJ2-7|few|TRBV6-2/TRBV6-3|.
TGTGCCAGCAGTTACTTGTTCGACAGTGCCTACGAGCAGTACTTC
CASSYLFDSAYEQYF
>TRBJ2-5|few|TRBV20-1|TRBD2
TGCAGTGCTAGACCTAGCGGGGGTCAGCAAGAGACCCAGTACTTC
CSARPSGGQQETQYF
>TRBJ2-1|few|TRBV6-2/TRBV6-3|.
TGTGCCAGCAGGTCATACAATGAGCAGTTCTTC
CASRSYNEQFF
>TRBJ2-1|few|TRBV29-1|.
TGCAGCGTTGGCCGGGGAGGCTACAATGAGCAGTTCTTC
CSVGRGGYNEQFF
>TRBJ2-5|.|TRBV5-1|TRBD2
TGCGCCAGCAGCTTGCGTAGCGGGGGGCAAGAGACCCAGTACTTC
CASSLRSGGQETQYF
>TRBJ1-6|.|TRBV20-1|.
TGCAGTGCTAGGCTACAGGAACGGGGTTCACCCCTCCACTTT
CSARLQERGSPLHF
>TRBJ1-2|few|TRBV7-6|.
TGTGCCAGCAGCTTATCCCGAATCGGGGGTATCGGCTATGGCTACACCTTC
CASSLSRIGGIGYGYTF
>TRBJ1-4|many|TRBV7-2|.
TGTGCCAGCAGGCTGGACGGATTTGAAAAACTGTTTTTT
CASRLDGFEKLFF
>TRBJ2-5|few|TRBV20-1|TRBD2
TGCAGTGCTCCTAAGACTAGCGGGGGGCAAGAGACCCAGTACTTC
CSAPKTSGGQETQYF
>TRBJ2-7|many|TRBV10-3|.
TGTGCCATCAGCCTGACTCCCCATCGCTACGAGCAGTACTTC
CAISLTPHRYEQYF
>TRBJ1-1|.|TRBV10-3|TRBD1
TGTGCCATCAGCCAGCCGACAGGGGTGGGCACTGAAGCTTTCTTT
CAISQPTGVGTEAFF
>TRBJ1-5|few|TRBV27|.
TGTGCCAGCAGTTTCGACGGCTTCAATCAGCCCCAGCATTTT
CASSFDGFNQPQHF
>TRBJ2-3|few|TRBV15|.
TGTGCCACCAGCAGAGGACAGTCTGCGGGGACAGATACGCAGTATTTT
CATSRGQSAGTDTQYF
>TRBJ2-7|many|TRBV7-3|.
TGTGCCAGCAGCTCACCCAGCCCCGGGCCCCAATCCAGCGAGCAGTACTTC
CASSSPSPGPQSSEQYF
>TRBJ2-4|.|TRBV5-8|.
TGTGCCAGCAGCTTGTTGCAGGGTATAAGAAACATTCAGTACTTC
CASSLLQGIRNIQYF
>TRBJ1-6|many|TRBV7-2|.
TGTGCCAGCAGCCCACAGAGCTCCTATAATTCACCCCTCCACTTT
CASSPQSSYNSPLHF
>TRBJ1-1|few|TRBV14|.
TGTGCCAGCAGCCAAGATGAAAAGGAACCGGAGAGCACTGAAGCTTTCTTT
CASSQDEKEPESTEAFF
>TRBJ1-6|many|TRBV27|.
TGTGCCAGCAGTTCCCCCACAGGGTTCGGGTCACCCCTCCACTTT
CASSSPTGFGSPLHF
>TRBJ2-3|.|TRBV7-9|.
TGTGCCAGCAGCCCCCTCGGAGTGGGTAGCACAGATACGCAGTATTTT
CASSPLGVGSTDTQYF
>TRBJ2-1|many|TRBV6-8|.
TGTGCCAGCAGCCGCACCTTCTGCAGGGATCACTACAATGAGCAGTTCTTC
CASSRTFCRDHYNEQFF
>TRBJ2-5|few|TRBV6-1|TRBD2
TGTGCCAGCATGGTGGGGGGGGTGGATCTGGAGACCCAGTACTTC
CASMVGGVDLETQYF
>TRBJ1-1|many|TRBV7-9|.
TGTGCCAGCAGAGGTAGCAGGGACACTGAAGCTTTCTTT
CASRGSRDTEAFF
>TRBJ1-6|.|TRBV3-1|.
TGTGCCAGCAGCCAAACTCGACAGGCTAGAAGTTCACCCCTCCACTTT
CASSQTRQARSSPLHF
>TRBJ2-7|many|TRBV6-2/TRBV6-3|.
TGTGCCAGCAGTGATCTTGGGACATTGAGCTCCTACGAGCAGTACTTC
CASSDLGTLSSYEQYF
>TRBJ2-7|few|TRBV6-6|.
TGTGCCAGCAGCCGCGTCGCGGGGACAGAGACCTACGAGCAGTACTTC
CASSRVAGTETYEQYF
>TRBJ1-4|.|TRBV27|.
TGTGCCAGCAGCCGCGGGACCTTGGAAAAACTGTTTTTT
CASSRGTLEKLFF
>TRBJ2-5|.|TRBV18|.
TGTGCCAGCTCACCCCGGGAATCACAAGAGACCCAGTACTTC
CASSPRESQETQYF
>TRBJ1-1|many|TRBV12-3/TRBV12-4|.
TGTGCCAGCAGCGTAGGCGACCTGAACACTGAAGCTTTCTTT
CASSVGDLNTEAFF
>TRBJ1-1|few|TRBV12-3/TRBV12-4|TRBD1
TGTGCCAGCAGAACACAACAGGGGACCGCTGAAGCTTTCTTT
CASRTQQGTAEAFF
>TRBJ2-3|many|TRBV7-2|TRBD2
TGTGCCAGCAGCTCCCGGATAGCGGGGGGGCTAGATACGCAGTATTTT
CASSSRIAGGLDTQYF
>TRBJ1-1|few|TRBV25-1|.
TGTGCCAGCAGTGTGCCTGGGGGCCCCCCAGCTTTCTTT
CASSVPGGPPAFF
>TRBJ1-5|few|TRBV6-6|.
TGTGCCAGCACCCCTGACAGCTACAATCAGCCCCAGCATTTT
CASTPDSYNQPQHF
>TRBJ1-1|few|TRBV6-1|TRBD1
TGTGCCAGCAGAAGGGGACAGGGGGCAGAAGCTTTCTTT
CASRRGQGAEAFF
>TRBJ1-1|many|TRBV12-3/TRBV12-4|.
TGTGCCAGCAGTTTTGGGGCAGCTGAAGCTTTCTTT
CASSFGAAEAFF
>TRBJ2-3|few|TRBV6-4|TRBD1
TGTGCCAGCAGCGTGACAGGGAGCACAGATACGCAGTATTTT
CASSVTGSTDTQYF
>TRBJ1-2|many|TRBV7-2|TRBD1
TGTGCCAGCAGCTATCATGGACAGGGCCCTGGGGGCTACACCTTC
CASSYHGQGPGGYTF
>TRBJ2-7|many|TRBV12-3/TRBV12-4|.
TGTGCCAGCAGTTCTGCCGGGACACTTACCTACGAGCAGTACTTC
CASSSAGTLTYEQYF
>TRBJ1-5|few|TRBV20-1|TRBD1
TGCAGTGCTAGAGGACAGGGGATTGGCAGGGATCAGCCCCAGCATTTT
CSARGQGIGRDQPQHF
>TRBJ2-5|many|TRBV7-2|TRBD2
TGTGCCAGCAGCAGACTAGCGGGGGCGGAGAATCAAGAGACCCAGTACTTC
CASSRLAGAENQETQYF
>TRBJ2-3|.|TRBV20-1|TRBD2
TGCAGTGCCTCATTTAGCGGGGGCAGGACAGATACGCAGTATTTT
CSASFSGGRTDTQYF
>TRBJ1-1|few|TRBV20-1|.
TGCAGTCCAAATCAGGGGACTAACACTGAAGCTTTCTTT
CSPNQGTNTEAFF
>TRBJ1-1|.|TRBV6-5|TRBD1
TGTGCCAGCAGTTCCGACAGGGTTCCGAACACTGAAGCTTTCTTT
CASSSDRVPNTEAFF
>TRBJ1-1|.|TRBV20-1|.
TGCAGTGCCCCGGGGCGAGGGAACACTGAAGCTTTCTTT
CSAPGRGNTEAFF
>TRBJ1-2|.|TRBV19|.
TGTGCCAGTAGTACGTCAGCGGTCTTCAACTATGGCTACACCTTC
CASSTSAVFNYGYTF
>TRBJ1-2|many|TRBV7-2|.
TGTGCCAGCAGCTTAGATAGTATAAGAGCTGGCTACACCTTC
CASSLDSIRAGYTF
>TRBJ1-2|many|TRBV7-2|.
TGTGCCAGCAGCCAGGACGGCTATGGCTACACCTTC
CASSQDGYGYTF
>TRBJ2-3|few|TRBV4-1|.
TGCGCCAGCAGCCCGACGGGGGGACAGAGTAGCACAGATACGCAGTATTTT
CASSPTGGQSSTDTQYF
>TRBJ2-1|.|TRBV18|TRBD2
TGTGCCAGCTCCCGGACTAGCGGGGGGGTTCCGAATGAGCAGTTCTTC
CASSRTSGGVPNEQFF
>TRBJ1-2|many|TRBV7-2|TRBD1
TGTGCCAGCAGCTCGGGGACAGTAAACTATGGCTACACCTTC
CASSSGTVNYGYTF
>TRBJ2-5|few|TRBV28|.
TGTGCCAGCAGGGGGGCGGGCCAGGGGGAGACCCAGTACTTC
CASRGAGQGETQYF
>TRBJ1-4|many|TRBV7-2|.
TGTGCCAGCAGCCCTGGAGGTGAAAAACTGTTTTTT
CASSPGGEKLFF
>TRBJ1-4|.|TRBV20-1|TRBD1
TGCCCGACAGGGCTTAATGAAAAACTGTTTTTT
CPTGLNEKLFF
>TRBJ2-5|.|TRBV19|.
TGTGCCAGTAGCGGGGGACTCCAAGAGACCCAGTACTTC
CASSGGLQETQYF
>TRBJ1-5|few|TRBV20-1|TRBD1
TGCAGTGCGGCCACGACAGGGGGAGGTAATCAGCCCCAGCATTTT
CSAATTGGGNQPQHF
>TRBJ2-1|many|TRBV12-3/TRBV12-4|.
TGTGCCAGCAGTTTCTCCTTAGGGGTCAATGAGCAGTTCTTC
CASSFSLGVNEQFF
>TRBJ2-1|many|TRBV7-9|.
TGTGCCAGCAGCACCCGTGGGCCGCTTATGGATGAGCAGTTCTTC
CASSTRGPLMDEQFF
>TRBJ2-2|.|TRBV2|.
TGTGCCAGCAGTGAAGGTCTATCGGCCGGGGAGCTGTTTTTT
CASSEGLSAGELFF